This T cell receptor (beta chain) is from a study of cytomegalovirus exposure and HLA in healthy donors. Vbeta (60) and Jbeta (13) primers were used in the PCR. Some clones are missing from TCRdb's copy, which holds only in-frame ones; the method was immunoSEQ multiplex PCR. The sample lists 150,000 to 200,000 clones; around three quarters were seen once. The germline V gene has CDR1 SGHTA and CDR2 FQGNSA. The CDR3 has 16 amino acids. The junction had 13 bases not matched to a gene; V was cut back by 1 base and J by 7 bases. This sequence joins TRBV7-2 and TRBJ2-7, with 7 nucleotides matching TRBD1. The sequence was obtained from a woman between 45 and 60 years old in good health and CMV-seronegative. Sequenced input: PBMCs. The CDR3 loop is CASSLGLARGRGEQYF. Here the CDR3 DNA reads TGTGCCAGCAGCTTAGGGTTGGCCAGGGGGAGAGGGGAGCAGTACTTC.